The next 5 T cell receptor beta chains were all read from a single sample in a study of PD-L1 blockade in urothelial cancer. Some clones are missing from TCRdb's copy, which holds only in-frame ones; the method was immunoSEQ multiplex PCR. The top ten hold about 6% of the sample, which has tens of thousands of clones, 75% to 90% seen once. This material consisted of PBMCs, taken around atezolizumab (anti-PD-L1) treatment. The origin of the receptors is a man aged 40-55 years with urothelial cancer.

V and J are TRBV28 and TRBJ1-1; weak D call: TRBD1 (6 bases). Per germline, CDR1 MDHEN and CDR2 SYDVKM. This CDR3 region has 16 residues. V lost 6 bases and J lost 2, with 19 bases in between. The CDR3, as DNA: TGTGCCAGCAGCTTGGCCGTGATACAGGGAAACACTGAAGCTTTCTTT. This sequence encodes CASSLAVIQGNTEAFF.

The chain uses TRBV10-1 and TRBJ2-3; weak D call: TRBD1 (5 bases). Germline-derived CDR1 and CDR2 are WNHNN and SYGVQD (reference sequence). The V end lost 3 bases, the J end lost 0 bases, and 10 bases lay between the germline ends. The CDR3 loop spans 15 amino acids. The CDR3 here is CASSDRGLSTDTQYF. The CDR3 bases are TGCGCCAGCAGTGATAGGGGCTTAAGCACAGATACGCAGTATTTT.

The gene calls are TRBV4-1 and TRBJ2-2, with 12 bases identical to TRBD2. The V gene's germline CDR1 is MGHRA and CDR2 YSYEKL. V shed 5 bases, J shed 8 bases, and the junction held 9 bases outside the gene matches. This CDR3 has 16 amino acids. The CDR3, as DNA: TGCGCCAGCAGCACAAGACTAGCGGGAGCACGTGGGGAGCTGTTTTTT. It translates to CASSTRLAGARGELFF.

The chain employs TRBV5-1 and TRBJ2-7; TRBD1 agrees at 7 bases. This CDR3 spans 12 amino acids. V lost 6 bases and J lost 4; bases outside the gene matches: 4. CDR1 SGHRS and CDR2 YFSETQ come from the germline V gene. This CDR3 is CASTGQLYEQYF. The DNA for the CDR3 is TGCGCCAGCACGGGACAGCTATACGAGCAGTACTTC.

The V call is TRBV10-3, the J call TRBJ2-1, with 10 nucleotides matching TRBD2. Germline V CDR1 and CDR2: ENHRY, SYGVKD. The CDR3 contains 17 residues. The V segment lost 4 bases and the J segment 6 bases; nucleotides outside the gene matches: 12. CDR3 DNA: TGTGCCATCAGTGTGGCATCCATCGGACTAGCGGCCAATGAGCAGTTCTTC. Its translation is CAISVASIGLAANEQFF.